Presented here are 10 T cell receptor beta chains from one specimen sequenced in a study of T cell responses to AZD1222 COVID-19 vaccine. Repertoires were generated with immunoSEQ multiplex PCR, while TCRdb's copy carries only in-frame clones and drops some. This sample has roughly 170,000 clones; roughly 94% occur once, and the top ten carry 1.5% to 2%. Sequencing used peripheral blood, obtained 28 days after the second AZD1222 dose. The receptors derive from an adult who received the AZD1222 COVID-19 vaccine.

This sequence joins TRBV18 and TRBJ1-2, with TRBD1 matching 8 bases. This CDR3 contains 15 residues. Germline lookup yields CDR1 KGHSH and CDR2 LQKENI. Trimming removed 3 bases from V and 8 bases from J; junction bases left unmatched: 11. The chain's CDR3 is CASSPNTGGPKGYTF. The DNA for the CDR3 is TGTGCCAGCTCACCGAATACAGGGGGTCCGAAAGGCTACACCTTC.

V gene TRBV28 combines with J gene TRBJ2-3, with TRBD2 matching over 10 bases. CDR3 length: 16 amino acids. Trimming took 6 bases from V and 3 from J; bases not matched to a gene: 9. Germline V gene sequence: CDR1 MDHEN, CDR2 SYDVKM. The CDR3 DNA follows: TGTGCCAGCAGCTCCTTCACTAGCGGGGAAACAGATACGCAGTATTTT. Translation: CASSSFTSGETDTQYF.

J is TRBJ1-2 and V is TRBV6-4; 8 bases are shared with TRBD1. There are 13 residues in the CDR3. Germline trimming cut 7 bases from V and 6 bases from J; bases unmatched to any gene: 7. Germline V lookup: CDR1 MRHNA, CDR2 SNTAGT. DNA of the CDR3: TGTGCCAGCACCACCCAGGGGGCAGATGGCTACACCTTC. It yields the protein CASTTQGADGYTF.

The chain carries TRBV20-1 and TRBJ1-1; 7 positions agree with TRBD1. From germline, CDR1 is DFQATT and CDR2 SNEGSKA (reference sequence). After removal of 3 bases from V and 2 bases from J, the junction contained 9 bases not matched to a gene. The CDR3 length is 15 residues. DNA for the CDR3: TGCAGTGCTAGTCAGGGGGTGATAACCAACACTGAAGCTTTCTTT. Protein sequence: CSASQGVITNTEAFF.

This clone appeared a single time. For the CDR3, the DNA is TGTGCCAGCAGTTTTACAGGGGGAGAAACTGAAGCTTTCTTT. As protein: CASSFTGGETEAFF. The rearrangement joins TRBV27 to TRBJ1-1, with 8 bases identical to TRBD1. Trimming took 3 bases from V and 5 from J; bases not matched to a gene: 5. Germline V CDR1 and CDR2: MNHEY, SMNVEV (reference sequence). The CDR3 has 14 amino acids.

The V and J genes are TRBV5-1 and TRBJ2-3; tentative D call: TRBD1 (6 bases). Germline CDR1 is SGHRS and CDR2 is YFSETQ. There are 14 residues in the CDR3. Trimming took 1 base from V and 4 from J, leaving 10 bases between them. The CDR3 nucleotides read TGCGCCAGCAGCTTGTACAGGGCCTCAGATACGCAGTATTTT. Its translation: CASSLYRASDTQYF.

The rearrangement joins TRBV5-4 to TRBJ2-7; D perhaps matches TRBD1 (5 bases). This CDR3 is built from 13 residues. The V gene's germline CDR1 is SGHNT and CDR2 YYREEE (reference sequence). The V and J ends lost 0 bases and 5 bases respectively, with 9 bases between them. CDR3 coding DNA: TGTGCCAGCAGCTTGGCAGGGTTTAACGAGCAGTACTTC. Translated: CASSLAGFNEQYF.

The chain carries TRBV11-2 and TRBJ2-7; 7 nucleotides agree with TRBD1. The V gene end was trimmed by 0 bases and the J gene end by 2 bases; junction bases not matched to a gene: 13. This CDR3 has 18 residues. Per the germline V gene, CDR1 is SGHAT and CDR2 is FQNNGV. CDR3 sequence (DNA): TGTGCCAGCAGCTTAGATCGTAGACAGGGATTAGGGGCCTACGAGCAGTACTTC. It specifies CASSLDRRQGLGAYEQYF.

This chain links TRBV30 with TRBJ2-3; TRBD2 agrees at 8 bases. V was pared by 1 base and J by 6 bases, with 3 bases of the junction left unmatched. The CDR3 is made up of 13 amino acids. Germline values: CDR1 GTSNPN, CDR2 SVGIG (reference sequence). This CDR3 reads CAWSEREFDTQYF. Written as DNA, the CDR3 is TGTGCCTGGAGTGAGCGGGAGTTCGATACGCAGTATTTT.

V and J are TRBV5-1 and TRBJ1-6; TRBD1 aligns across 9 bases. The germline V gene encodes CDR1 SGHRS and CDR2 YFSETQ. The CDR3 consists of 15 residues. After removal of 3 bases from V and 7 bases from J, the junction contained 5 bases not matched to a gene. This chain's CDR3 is CASSSSTGGNSPLHF. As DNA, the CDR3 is TGCGCCAGCAGCTCTTCGACAGGGGGAAATTCACCCCTCCACTTT. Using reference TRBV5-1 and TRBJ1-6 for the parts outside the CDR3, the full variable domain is KAGVTQTPRYLIKTRGQQVTLSCSPISGHRSVSWYQQTPGQGLQFLFEYFSETQRNKGNFPGRFSGRQFSNSRSEMNVSTLELGDSALYLCASSSSTGGNSPLHFGNGTRLTVT.